The text below deals with one T cell receptor beta chain. Antigen: not known. The V segment lost 4 bases and the J segment 1 base; nucleotides outside the gene matches: 4. Germline-derived CDR1 and CDR2 are GTSNPN and SVGIG (reference sequence). The CDR3 sequence is 13 residues long. PCR amplification relied on 60 Vbeta primers (plus 13 Jbeta primers). Source study methods: Some 11 million of the approximately 80 million unique TCR beta chains counted in a later analysis were shared. TCRdb's copy holds only in-frame clones and misses some; the assay was immunoSEQ multiplex PCR. D and trimming were read from the DNA, whereas the V and J calls and clone size are those reported in that table. The sample table sets out some 120,000 clones. The sample belongs to a study of cytomegalovirus exposure and HLA in healthy donors. Whole-study findings and limits: Usually a TCR sequence was rare, but some public TCRs were found in many donors. Follow-up analysis later connected one missense variant in DCLRE1C with trimming of TCR beta V- and J-genes. Accurate prediction of HLA-A and HLA-B alleles (for most subjects) was reportedly achieved from TCR beta sequences.

This TCR derives from a woman aged 55-70 years in good health and CMV-seronegative. The sample taken for sequencing was PBMCs. The chain links TRBV30 to TRBJ2-7; 7 positions match TRBD1. The CDR3 spells CAWKKGQSYEQYF. Written as DNA, the CDR3 is TGTGCCTGGAAAAAGGGACAGTCCTACGAGCAGTACTTC.